The clone carrying this T cell receptor (beta chain) was counted a few times. This record comes from a study of blood T cells in healthy people across ages. With a J-beta primer mix and a sample-barcoded 5' primer, a second PCR ran about 6 to 11 cycles. One entry per CDR3 protein results from TCRdb running MiXCR on the 5' RACE reads. The sample has hundreds of thousands of distinct CDR3 sequences, approximately 49% seen once. Deletions cut 4 bases from V and 2 bases from J, with 12 bases between. Germline CDR1 reads SGHAT; CDR2 reads FQNNGV. CDR3 size: 15 residues. The sequenced sample consisted of blood. This receptor was taken from an older woman in good health. J is TRBJ2-1 and V is TRBV11-2, with D tentatively TRBD1 (6 bases). The CDR3 loop reads CASSSVQGPYNEQFF. The CDR3 DNA sequence: TGTGCCAGCAGCTCAGTACAGGGCCCCTACAATGAGCAGTTCTTC.